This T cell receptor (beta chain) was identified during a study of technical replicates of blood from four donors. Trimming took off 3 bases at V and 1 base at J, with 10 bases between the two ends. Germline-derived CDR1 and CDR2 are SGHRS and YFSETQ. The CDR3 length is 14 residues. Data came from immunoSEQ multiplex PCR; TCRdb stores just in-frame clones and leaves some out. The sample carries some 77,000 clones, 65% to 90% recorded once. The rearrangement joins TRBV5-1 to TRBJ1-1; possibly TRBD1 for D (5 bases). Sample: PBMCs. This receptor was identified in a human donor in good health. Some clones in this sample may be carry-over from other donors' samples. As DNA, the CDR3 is TGCGCCAGCAGCTATGGCGGGGGGAACACTGAAGCTTTCTTT. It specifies CASSYGGGNTEAFF.